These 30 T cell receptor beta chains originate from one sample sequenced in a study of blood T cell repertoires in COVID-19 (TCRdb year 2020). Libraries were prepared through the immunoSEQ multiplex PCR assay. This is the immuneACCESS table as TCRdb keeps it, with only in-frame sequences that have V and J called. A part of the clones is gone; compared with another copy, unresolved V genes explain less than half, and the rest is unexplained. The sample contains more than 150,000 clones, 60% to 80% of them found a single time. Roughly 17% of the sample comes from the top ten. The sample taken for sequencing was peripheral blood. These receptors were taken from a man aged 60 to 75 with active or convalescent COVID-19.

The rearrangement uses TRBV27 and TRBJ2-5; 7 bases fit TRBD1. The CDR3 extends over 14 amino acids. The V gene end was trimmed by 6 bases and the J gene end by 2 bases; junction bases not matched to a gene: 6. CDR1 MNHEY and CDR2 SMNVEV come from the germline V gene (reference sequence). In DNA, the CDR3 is TGTGCCAGCAGCCTGACAGGGCAGCAAGAGACCCAGTACTTC. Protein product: CASSLTGQQETQYF.

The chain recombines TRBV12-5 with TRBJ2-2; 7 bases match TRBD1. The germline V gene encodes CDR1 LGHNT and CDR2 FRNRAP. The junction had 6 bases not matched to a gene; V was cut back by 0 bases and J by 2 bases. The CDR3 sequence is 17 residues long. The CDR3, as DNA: TGTGCTAGTGGTTTGGTAAGGGGGCAGCCCAACACCGGGGAGCTGTTTTTT. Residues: CASGLVRGQPNTGELFF.

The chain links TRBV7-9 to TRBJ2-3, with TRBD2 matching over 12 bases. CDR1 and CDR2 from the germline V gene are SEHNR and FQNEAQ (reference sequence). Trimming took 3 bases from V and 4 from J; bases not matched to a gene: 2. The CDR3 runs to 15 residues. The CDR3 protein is CASSFGLAGSDTQYF. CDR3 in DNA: TGTGCCAGCAGCTTTGGACTAGCGGGGTCAGATACGCAGTATTTT.

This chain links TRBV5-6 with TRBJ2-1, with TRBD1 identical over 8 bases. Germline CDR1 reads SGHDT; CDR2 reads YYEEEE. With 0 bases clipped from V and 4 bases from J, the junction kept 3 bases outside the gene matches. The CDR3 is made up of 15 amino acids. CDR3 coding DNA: TGTGCCAGCAGCTTGGGACAGGGGTTGTACAATGAGCAGTTCTTC. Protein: CASSLGQGLYNEQFF.

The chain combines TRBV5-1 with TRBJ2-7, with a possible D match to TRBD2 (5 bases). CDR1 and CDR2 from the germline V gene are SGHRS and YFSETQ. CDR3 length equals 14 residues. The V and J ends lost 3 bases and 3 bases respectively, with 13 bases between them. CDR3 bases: TGCGCCAGCAGCTCCGGACGGAGGTTCTACGAGCAGTACTTC. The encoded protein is CASSSGRRFYEQYF.

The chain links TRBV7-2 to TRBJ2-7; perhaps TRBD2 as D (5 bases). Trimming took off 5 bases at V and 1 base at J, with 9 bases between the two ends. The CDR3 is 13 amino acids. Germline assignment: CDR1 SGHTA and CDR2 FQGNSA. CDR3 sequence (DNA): TGTGCCAGCAGCGGACTTATATCCTACGAGCAGTACTTC. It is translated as CASSGLISYEQYF.

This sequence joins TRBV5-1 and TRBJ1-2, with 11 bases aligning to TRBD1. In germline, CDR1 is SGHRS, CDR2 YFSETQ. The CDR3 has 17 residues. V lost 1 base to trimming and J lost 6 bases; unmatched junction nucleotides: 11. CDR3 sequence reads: CASSLTGQGARGDGYTF. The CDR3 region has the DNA TGCGCCAGCAGCTTGACAGGACAGGGGGCGCGCGGGGATGGCTACACCTTC.

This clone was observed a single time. The CDR3 loop is CASSIPQGSYNSPLHF. In DNA, the CDR3 is TGTGCCAGCAGTATACCACAGGGATCTTATAATTCACCCCTCCACTTT. This rearrangement joins TRBV28 to TRBJ1-6, with D perhaps TRBD1 (6 bases). This CDR3 has 16 residues. From germline, CDR1 is MDHEN and CDR2 SYDVKM. The ends were cut back, 5 bases at V and 4 bases at J, with 15 bases in the middle.

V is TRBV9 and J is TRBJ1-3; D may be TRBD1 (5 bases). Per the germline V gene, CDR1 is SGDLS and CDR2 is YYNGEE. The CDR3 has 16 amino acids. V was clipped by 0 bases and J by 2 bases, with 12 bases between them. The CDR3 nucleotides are TGTGCCAGCAGCGTAGCGCCAGGGCTAACTGGAAACACCATATATTTT. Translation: CASSVAPGLTGNTIYF.

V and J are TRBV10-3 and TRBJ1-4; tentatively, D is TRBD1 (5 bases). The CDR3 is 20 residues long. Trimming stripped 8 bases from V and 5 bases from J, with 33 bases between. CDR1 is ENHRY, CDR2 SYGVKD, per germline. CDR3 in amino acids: CAILRHLVQGRKSWNEKLFF. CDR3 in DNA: TGTGCCATCCTTCGGCACCTCGTCCAGGGCAGGAAATCTTGGAATGAAAAACTGTTTTTT.

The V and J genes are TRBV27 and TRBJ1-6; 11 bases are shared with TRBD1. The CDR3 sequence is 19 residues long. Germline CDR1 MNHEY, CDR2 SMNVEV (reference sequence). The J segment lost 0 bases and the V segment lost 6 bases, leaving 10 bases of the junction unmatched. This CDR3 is CASRAGTGGMSSYNSPLHF. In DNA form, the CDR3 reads TGTGCCAGCAGGGCCGGGACAGGGGGTATGAGCTCCTATAATTCACCCCTCCACTTT.

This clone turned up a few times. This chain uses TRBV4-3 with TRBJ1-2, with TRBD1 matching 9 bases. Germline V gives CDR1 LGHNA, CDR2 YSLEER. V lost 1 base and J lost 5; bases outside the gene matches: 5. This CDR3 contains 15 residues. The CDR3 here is CASSQALDRGYGYTF. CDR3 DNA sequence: TGCGCCAGCAGCCAAGCTCTGGACAGGGGTTATGGCTACACCTTC.

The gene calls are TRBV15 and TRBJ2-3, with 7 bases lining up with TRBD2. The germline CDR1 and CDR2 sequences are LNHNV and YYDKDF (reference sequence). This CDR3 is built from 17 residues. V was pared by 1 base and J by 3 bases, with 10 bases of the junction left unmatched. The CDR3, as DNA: TGTGCCACCAGCAGAGTAGGGGCAGGACTAGTTACAGATACGCAGTATTTT. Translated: CATSRVGAGLVTDTQYF.

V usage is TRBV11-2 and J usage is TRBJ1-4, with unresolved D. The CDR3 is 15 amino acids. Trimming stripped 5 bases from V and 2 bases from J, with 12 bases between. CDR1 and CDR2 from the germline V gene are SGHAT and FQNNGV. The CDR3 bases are TGTGCCAGCAGCAACAGCCGTGGTACTAATGAAAAACTGTTTTTT. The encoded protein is CASSNSRGTNEKLFF.

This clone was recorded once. As DNA, the CDR3 is TGTGCCAGCAGTGTTGGGACAGGGACTTCACCCCTCCACTTT. It specifies CASSVGTGTSPLHF. This chain uses TRBV28 with TRBJ1-6; 9 bases match TRBD1. The CDR3 contains 14 residues. The V gene end was trimmed by 5 bases and the J gene end by 9 bases; junction bases not matched to a gene: 5. Looked up from germline, CDR1 is MDHEN and CDR2 is SYDVKM.

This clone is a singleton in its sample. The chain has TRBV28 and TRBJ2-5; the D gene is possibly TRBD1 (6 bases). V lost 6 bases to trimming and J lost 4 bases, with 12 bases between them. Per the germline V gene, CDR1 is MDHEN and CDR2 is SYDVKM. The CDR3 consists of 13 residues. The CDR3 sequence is CASSTGSPETQYF. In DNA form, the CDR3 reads TGTGCCAGCAGCACAGGGTCCCCAGAGACCCAGTACTTC.

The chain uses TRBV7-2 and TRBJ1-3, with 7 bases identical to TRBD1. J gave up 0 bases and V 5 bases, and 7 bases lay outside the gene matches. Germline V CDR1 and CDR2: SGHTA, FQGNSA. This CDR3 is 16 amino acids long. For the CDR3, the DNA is TGTGCCAGCAGCCCAAGGGACAGCAGCTCTGGAAACACCATATATTTT. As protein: CASSPRDSSSGNTIYF.

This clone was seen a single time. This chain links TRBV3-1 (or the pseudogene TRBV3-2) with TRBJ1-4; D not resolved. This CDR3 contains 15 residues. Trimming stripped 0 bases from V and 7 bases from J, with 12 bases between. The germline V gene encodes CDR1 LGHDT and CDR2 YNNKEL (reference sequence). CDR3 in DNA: TGTGCCAGCAGCCAAGATTGGTCCAGCGCTGAAAAACTGTTTTTT. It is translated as CASSQDWSSAEKLFF.

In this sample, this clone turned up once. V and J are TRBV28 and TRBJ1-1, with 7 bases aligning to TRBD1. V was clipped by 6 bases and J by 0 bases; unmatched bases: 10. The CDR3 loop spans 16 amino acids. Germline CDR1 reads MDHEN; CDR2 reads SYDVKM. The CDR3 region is CASSPQGVGVNTEAFF. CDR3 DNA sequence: TGTGCCAGCAGCCCTCAGGGGGTCGGGGTGAACACTGAAGCTTTCTTT. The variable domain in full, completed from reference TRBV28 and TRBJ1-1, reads DVKVTQSSRYLVKRTGEKVFLECVQDMDHENMFWYRQDPGLGLRLIYFSYDVKMKEKGDIPEGYSVSREKKERFSLILESASTNQTSMYLCASSPQGVGVNTEAFFGQGTRLTVV.

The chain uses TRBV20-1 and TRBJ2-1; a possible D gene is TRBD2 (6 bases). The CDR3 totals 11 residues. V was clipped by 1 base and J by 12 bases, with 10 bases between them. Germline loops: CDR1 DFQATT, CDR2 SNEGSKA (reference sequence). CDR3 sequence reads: CSARVGTPQFF. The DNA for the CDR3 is TGCAGTGCTAGAGTCGGGACTCCGCAGTTCTTC.

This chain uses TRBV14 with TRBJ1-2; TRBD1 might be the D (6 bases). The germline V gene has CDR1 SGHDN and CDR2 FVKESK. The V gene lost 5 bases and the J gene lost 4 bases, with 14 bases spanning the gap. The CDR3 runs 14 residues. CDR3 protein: CASSGAQGPYGYTF. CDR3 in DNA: TGTGCCAGCAGCGGAGCTCAGGGGCCCTATGGCTACACCTTC.

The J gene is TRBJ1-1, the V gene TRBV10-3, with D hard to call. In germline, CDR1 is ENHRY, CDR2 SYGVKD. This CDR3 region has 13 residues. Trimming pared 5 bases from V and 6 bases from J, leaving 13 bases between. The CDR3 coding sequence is TGTGCCATCAGTTTAGCGTCTGGGGCTGAAGCTTTCTTT. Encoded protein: CAISLASGAEAFF.

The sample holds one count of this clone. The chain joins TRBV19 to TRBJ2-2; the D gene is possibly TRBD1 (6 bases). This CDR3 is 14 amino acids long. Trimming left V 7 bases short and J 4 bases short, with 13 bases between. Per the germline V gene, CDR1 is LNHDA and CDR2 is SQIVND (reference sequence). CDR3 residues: CASIRTATTGELFF. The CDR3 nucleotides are TGTGCCAGTATCCGGACAGCGACCACCGGGGAGCTGTTTTTT.

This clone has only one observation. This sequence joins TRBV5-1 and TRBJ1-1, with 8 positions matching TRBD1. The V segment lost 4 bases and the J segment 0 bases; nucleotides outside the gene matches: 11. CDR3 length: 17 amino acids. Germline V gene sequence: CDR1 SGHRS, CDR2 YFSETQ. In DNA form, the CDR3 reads TGCGCCAGCAGCCCCATGGACAGGGCGTATTTGAACACTGAAGCTTTCTTT. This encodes CASSPMDRAYLNTEAFF.

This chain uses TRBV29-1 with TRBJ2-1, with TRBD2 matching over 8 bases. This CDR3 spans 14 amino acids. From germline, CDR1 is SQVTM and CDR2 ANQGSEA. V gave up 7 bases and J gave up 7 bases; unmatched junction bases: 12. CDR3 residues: CSAPRGGGRNEQFF. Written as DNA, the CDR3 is TGCAGCGCCCCCCGGGGGGGCGGGCGGAATGAGCAGTTCTTC.

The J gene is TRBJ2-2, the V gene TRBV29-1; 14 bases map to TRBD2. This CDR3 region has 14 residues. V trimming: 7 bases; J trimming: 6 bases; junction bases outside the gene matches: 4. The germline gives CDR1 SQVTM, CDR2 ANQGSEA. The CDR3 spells CSAQGLAGAGELFF. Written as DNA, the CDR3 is TGCAGCGCACAGGGACTAGCGGGAGCCGGGGAGCTGTTTTTT.

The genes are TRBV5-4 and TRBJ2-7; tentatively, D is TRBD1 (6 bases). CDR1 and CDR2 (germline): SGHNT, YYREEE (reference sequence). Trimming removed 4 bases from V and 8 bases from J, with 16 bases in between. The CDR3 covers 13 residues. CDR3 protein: CASSNYRQDQQYF. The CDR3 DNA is TGTGCCAGCAGCAACTACCGACAGGATCAGCAGTACTTC.

DNA for the CDR3: TGTGCCAGCAGCTTAGCGCGGGCTGAAGCTTTCTTT. This gives the protein CASSLARAEAFF. This chain connects TRBV7-2 to TRBJ1-1; the D is unclear. The V gene's germline CDR1 is SGHTA and CDR2 FQGNSA. CDR3 length equals 12 residues. V was shortened by 0 bases and J by 6 bases, with 5 bases between the two germline ends.

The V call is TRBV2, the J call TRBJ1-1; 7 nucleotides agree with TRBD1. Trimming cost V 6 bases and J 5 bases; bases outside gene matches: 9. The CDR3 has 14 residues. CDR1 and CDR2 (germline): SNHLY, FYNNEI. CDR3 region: CASRFGGQRTEAFF. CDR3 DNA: TGTGCCAGCAGATTTGGGGGACAGAGGACTGAAGCTTTCTTT.

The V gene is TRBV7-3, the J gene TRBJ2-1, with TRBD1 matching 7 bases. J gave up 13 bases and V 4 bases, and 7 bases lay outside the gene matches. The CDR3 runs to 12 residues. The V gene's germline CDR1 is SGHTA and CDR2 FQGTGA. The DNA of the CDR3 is TGTGCCAGCAGCTCAAGGCAGGGGGTTCAGTTCTTC. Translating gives CASSSRQGVQFF.